Shown below are 12 T cell receptor beta chains from a single sample sequenced in a study of T cell responses to AZD1222 COVID-19 vaccine. The data were produced by immunoSEQ multiplex PCR, yet TCRdb's version contains in-frame clones alone and is incomplete. The table records approximately 150,000 clones, 90% of them present only once. Sequencing used peripheral blood, obtained 28 days after the second AZD1222 dose. All receptors derive from an adult who received the AZD1222 COVID-19 vaccine.

In its sample, this clone was seen a few times. This chain links TRBV7-2 with TRBJ1-6; no clear D. The CDR3 is made up of 15 amino acids. CDR1 and CDR2 from the germline V gene are SGHTA and FQGNSA. Trimming stripped 6 bases from V and 8 bases from J, with 17 bases between. This chain's CDR3 is CASRALGGTHSPLHF. The CDR3 DNA sequence: TGTGCCAGCAGAGCTTTGGGAGGAACGCATTCACCCCTCCACTTT.

The chain is built from TRBV2 and TRBJ1-6; 7 bases line up with TRBD1. The CDR3 is made up of 13 amino acids. The V segment lost 6 bases and the J segment 14 bases; nucleotides outside the gene matches: 10. In germline, CDR1 is SNHLY, CDR2 FYNNEI. The CDR3 sequence is CASRTGVGGTLHF. Here the CDR3 DNA reads TGTGCCAGCAGGACGGGGGTAGGGGGCACCCTCCACTTT.

The gene calls are TRBV7-2 and TRBJ1-5; perhaps TRBD1 as D (6 bases). CDR3 length: 13 residues. With 1 base removed from V and 7 bases from J, the gap between germline ends came to 8 bases. Germline CDR1 is SGHTA and CDR2 is FQGNSA. This chain's CDR3 is CASSLDGGQPQHF. The CDR3 nucleotides are TGTGCCAGCAGCTTAGACGGGGGCCAGCCCCAGCATTTT.

The rearrangement links TRBV4-1 to TRBJ2-1; D gene unclear. V was cut by 1 base and J by 0 bases, with 19 bases left in between. Germline V gene lookup returns CDR1 MGHRA and CDR2 YSYEKL. The CDR3 is made up of 19 amino acids. Here the CDR3 reads CASSQGRANYQSSYNEQFF. The CDR3 DNA sequence: TGCGCCAGCAGCCAAGGACGAGCCAACTACCAAAGCTCCTACAATGAGCAGTTCTTC.

The rearrangement joins TRBV6-2 or TRBV6-3 to TRBJ2-1, with TRBD1 matching 10 bases. CDR3 length: 18 amino acids. The germline CDR1 and CDR2 sequences are MNHEY and SVGEGT. Unmatched junction bases numbered 19, after V lost 6 bases and J lost 8 bases. CDR3 region: CASSPRDRGSDLGYEQFF. The CDR3 DNA sequence: TGTGCCAGCAGCCCCCGGGACAGGGGATCCGATCTTGGCTATGAGCAGTTCTTC.

This clone has only one observation. This chain links TRBV5-1 with TRBJ1-4; a possible D gene is TRBD1 (5 bases). Germline CDR1 reads SGHRS; CDR2 reads YFSETQ. The CDR3 sequence is 15 residues long. With 1 base removed from V and 5 bases from J, the gap between germline ends came to 12 bases. As DNA, the CDR3 is TGCGCCAGCAGCTTGAGACAGCAACCCAATGAAAAACTGTTTTTT. Protein sequence: CASSLRQQPNEKLFF.

The chain has TRBV6-6 and TRBJ1-2; D unclear. The length of the CDR3 is 14 residues. V lost 7 bases, J lost 1 base, and 13 bases lay in between. Germline lookup yields CDR1 MNHNY and CDR2 SVGAGI (reference sequence). For the CDR3, the DNA is TGTGCCAGCATTACAGCCGGACTTAACTATGGCTACACCTTC. Encoded protein: CASITAGLNYGYTF.

The rearrangement uses TRBV19 and TRBJ2-1; 8 positions agree with TRBD2. The CDR3 totals 13 residues. Trimming took 10 bases from V and 4 from J; bases not matched to a gene: 6. The V gene's germline CDR1 is LNHDA and CDR2 SQIVND (reference sequence). CDR3 bases: TGTGCCACCCAGCGGGGGACATACAATGAGCAGTTCTTC. Its protein product is CATQRGTYNEQFF.

The rearrangement uses TRBV25-1 and TRBJ1-2; D possibly corresponds to TRBD1 (6 bases). The CDR3 extends over 14 amino acids. With 1 base removed from V and 8 bases from J, the gap between germline ends came to 14 bases. CDR1 is MGHDK and CDR2 is SYGVNS in the germline V gene. CDR3 sequence reads: CASSEWQGIGGYTF. The CDR3 bases are TGTGCCAGCAGTGAATGGCAGGGGATAGGAGGCTACACCTTC.

This chain connects TRBV6-1 to TRBJ1-5, with 8 nucleotides matching TRBD1. Germline V gene data show CDR1 as MNHNS and CDR2 as SASEGT. V shed 3 bases, J shed 4 bases, and the junction held 5 bases outside the gene matches. CDR3 size: 15 residues. The CDR3 DNA reads as TGTGCCAGCAGTGACCGACAGGGGTGGAATCAGCCCCAGCATTTT. It yields the protein CASSDRQGWNQPQHF.

The CDR3 DNA is TGTGCCAGCAGTGAACCCGAGGGGAGGGAGGGTGAAAAACTGTTTTTT. This encodes CASSEPEGREGEKLFF. V and J are TRBV6-1 and TRBJ1-4; the D gene is possibly TRBD1 (5 bases). CDR3 length: 16 residues. V dropped 2 bases and J dropped 7 bases, with 17 bases sitting between them. Germline CDR1 and CDR2: MNHNS and SASEGT.

The chain joins TRBV28 to TRBJ2-3, with D possibly matching TRBD1 (5 bases). The CDR3 is 15 residues long. Deletions cut 5 bases from V and 2 bases from J, with 14 bases between. Germline V gene sequence: CDR1 MDHEN, CDR2 SYDVKM. In nucleotides, the CDR3 is TGTGCCAGCAGTACGCGGACAAAGCCCACAGATACGCAGTATTTT. The encoded protein is CASSTRTKPTDTQYF. Full variable domain (missing parts from reference TRBV28 and TRBJ2-3): DVKVTQSSRYLVKRTGEKVFLECVQDMDHENMFWYRQDPGLGLRLIYFSYDVKMKEKGDIPEGYSVSREKKERFSLILESASTNQTSMYLCASSTRTKPTDTQYFGPGTRLTVL.